What follows are 32 T cell receptor beta chains derived from one specimen sequenced in a study of identical twins. From the 5' RACE reads, TCRdb called clonotypes with MiXCR, one entry per CDR3 protein. The sample contains about 700,000 distinct CDR3 sequences, 8% to 9% of which appear only once. These data were also reused for a study on yellow fever vaccine responses in identical twins.

The sample taken for sequencing was PBMCs. These receptors were taken from a woman in her late teens or twenties in good health.

Many counts were recorded for this clonotype. This chain joins TRBV12-3 or TRBV12-4 and TRBJ2-5; 8 bases agree with TRBD2. The junction had 3 bases not matched to a gene; V was cut back by 6 bases and J by 6 bases. The CDR3 extends over 12 amino acids. The CDR3 sequence is CASRAGGQTQYF. The CDR3 region has the DNA TGTGCCAGCAGGGCGGGGGGACAGACCCAGTACTTC.

This clonotype was counted only a few times. This sequence joins TRBV5-6 and TRBJ2-7; 10 bases agree with TRBD1. V was pared by 1 base and J by 2 bases, with 3 bases of the junction left unmatched. Germline V gene lookup returns CDR1 SGHDT and CDR2 YYEEEE. This CDR3 contains 15 residues. CDR3 region: CASSLRDRGAYEQYF. DNA for the CDR3: TGTGCCAGCAGCTTGAGGGACAGGGGTGCCTACGAGCAGTACTTC.

In its sample, this clonotype was seen many times. The rearrangement links TRBV20-1 to TRBJ2-7, with 9 positions matching TRBD1. Germline V gives CDR1 DFQATT, CDR2 SNEGSKA (reference sequence). The CDR3 covers 15 residues. V gave up 2 bases and J gave up 6 bases; unmatched junction bases: 11. The CDR3 sequence: CSARLQGASVREQYF. CDR3 bases: TGCAGTGCTAGATTACAGGGGGCTTCGGTTCGCGAGCAGTACTTC.

This clonotype turned up a few times. The rearrangement joins TRBV29-1 to TRBJ2-7, with 7 bases matching TRBD1. Trimming at V came to 6 bases and at J to 0 bases, leaving 8 bases not matched to a gene. Germline V gives CDR1 SQVTM, CDR2 ANQGSEA. There are 14 residues in the CDR3. The CDR3 DNA reads as TGCAGCGTGATAAGACAGGGACCCTCCTACGAGCAGTACTTC. It translates to CSVIRQGPSYEQYF.

This chain joins TRBV11-1 and TRBJ2-1; 11 bases agree with TRBD2. Germline CDR1 SGHAT, CDR2 FQDESV (reference sequence). This CDR3 spans 18 amino acids. V gave up 2 bases and J gave up 3 bases; unmatched junction bases: 9. CDR3 amino acids: CASSLRQLAGDIYNEQFF. CDR3 coding DNA: TGTGCCAGCAGCTTACGTCAACTAGCGGGAGATATCTACAATGAGCAGTTCTTC.

This clonotype was recorded at least ten times. The CDR3: CSARDSFGSNEQFF. In DNA, the CDR3 is TGCAGTGCTAGAGATAGCTTTGGTTCCAATGAGCAGTTCTTC. The rearrangement uses TRBV20-1 and TRBJ2-1; D not resolved. CDR1 DFQATT and CDR2 SNEGSKA come from the germline V gene (reference sequence). The CDR3 runs 14 residues. The V end was cut by 0 bases, the J end by 6 bases, with 12 bases between.

The chain joins TRBV12-3 or TRBV12-4 to TRBJ2-1, with no clear D. CDR3 length: 15 residues. The V end was cut by 0 bases, the J end by 10 bases, with 16 bases between. In DNA form, the CDR3 reads TGTGCCAGCAGTTTAGCATCTAGGAAGAGTCCAGAGCAGTTCTTC. This encodes CASSLASRKSPEQFF.

The chain carries TRBV5-1 and TRBJ2-3, with 9 bases fitting TRBD1. This CDR3 has 19 residues. V lost 4 bases and J lost 0; bases outside the gene matches: 15. Germline V gene sequence: CDR1 SGHRS, CDR2 YFSETQ. The CDR3 nucleotides are TGCGCCAGCAGCCCACCCGGGACAGGGATGATTTCTAGCACAGATACGCAGTATTTT. Protein sequence: CASSPPGTGMISSTDTQYF.

This clonotype has just a few counts. The chain links TRBV11-2 to TRBJ2-5, with 9 bases fitting TRBD2. Germline values: CDR1 SGHAT, CDR2 FQNNGV. This CDR3 is built from 18 residues. After removal of 1 base from V and 7 bases from J, the junction contained 16 bases not matched to a gene. For the CDR3, the DNA is TGTGCCAGCAGCTTAGGGTTGCGGGGGGGCAGTACGAGCGGGACCCAGTACTTC. This codes for CASSLGLRGGSTSGTQYF.

This clonotype occurred many times. The chain is built from TRBV13 and TRBJ2-7; no clear D gene. Trimming cost V 5 bases and J 0 bases, with 14 bases left between them. This CDR3 comprises 15 residues. Germline loops: CDR1 PRHDT, CDR2 FYEKMQ (reference sequence). The CDR3 spells CASSDDGVSSYEQYF. In nucleotides, the CDR3 is TGTGCCAGCAGCGACGACGGAGTAAGCTCCTACGAGCAGTACTTC.

This chain uses TRBV5-1 with TRBJ1-2; possibly TRBD1 for D (6 bases). The CDR3 spans 13 residues. The V end was cut by 4 bases, the J end by 8 bases, with 15 bases between. In germline, CDR1 is SGHRS, CDR2 YFSETQ. The CDR3 nucleotides are TGCGCCAGCAGCCCCGGGACAAGGGGAGGCTACACCTTC. Its protein is CASSPGTRGGYTF.

This CDR3 is CASSEDTSYQETQYF. The CDR3 nucleotides read TGTGCCAGCAGCGAGGACACTTCGTACCAAGAGACCCAGTACTTC. This chain links TRBV7-6 with TRBJ2-5; tentatively, D is TRBD1 (5 bases). The CDR3 covers 15 residues. The V and J ends lost 5 bases and 0 bases respectively, with 13 bases between them. Per the germline V gene, CDR1 is SGHVS and CDR2 is FNYEAQ.

V gene TRBV27 combines with J gene TRBJ2-3; a weak D match, TRBD1 (6 bases). CDR3 size: 14 residues. V was cut by 8 bases and J by 4 bases, with 16 bases left in between. CDR1 is MNHEY, CDR2 SMNVEV, per germline (reference sequence). The CDR3 here is CASGKDSRPDTQYF. The CDR3 region has the DNA TGTGCCAGCGGGAAGGACAGTCGGCCAGATACGCAGTATTTT.

This sequence joins TRBV20-1 and TRBJ2-7, with D tentatively TRBD2 (6 bases). This CDR3 has 14 amino acids. Germline CDR1 and CDR2: DFQATT and SNEGSKA (reference sequence). Trimming pared 0 bases from V and 2 bases from J, leaving 11 bases between. The CDR3 reads CSAREAGRTYEQYF. The CDR3 nucleotides read TGCAGTGCTAGAGAGGCGGGGAGGACCTACGAGCAGTACTTC.

The V call is TRBV4-3, the J call TRBJ1-6; perhaps TRBD1 as D (5 bases). The length of the CDR3 is 14 residues. V lost 1 base to trimming and J lost 12 bases, with 13 bases between them. Per germline, CDR1 LGHNA and CDR2 YSLEER. The CDR3 loop reads CASSQAQAQGPLHF. The CDR3 nucleotides are TGCGCCAGCAGCCAAGCACAGGCCCAGGGACCCCTCCACTTT.

The J gene is TRBJ2-3, the V gene TRBV28; 11 bases map to TRBD1. The CDR3 spans 14 residues. The V gene's germline CDR1 is MDHEN and CDR2 SYDVKM. J lost 6 bases, V lost 9 bases, and 8 bases had no gene match. Here the CDR3 reads CASTRTGGLDTQYF. For the CDR3, the DNA is TGTGCCAGTACTAGGACAGGGGGCTTGGATACGCAGTATTTT.

The V gene is TRBV12-3 or TRBV12-4, the J gene TRBJ2-1; 9 bases are shared with TRBD2. The V gene end was trimmed by 4 bases and the J gene end by 0 bases; junction bases not matched to a gene: 13. The CDR3 covers 19 residues. The CDR3 nucleotides read TGTGCCAGCAGTTCCCAAACGCGGGAGGGCCCACTCTCCTACAATGAGCAGTTCTTC. Translated: CASSSQTREGPLSYNEQFF.

This clonotype appeared a few times. The chain recombines TRBV28 with TRBJ2-3, with a possible D match to TRBD2 (5 bases). In germline, CDR1 is MDHEN, CDR2 SYDVKM. The germline V and J ends were trimmed by 3 bases and 6 bases, with 10 bases remaining between them. CDR3 length: 13 residues. CDR3 in amino acids: CASSFLAPDTQYF. For the CDR3, the DNA is TGTGCCAGCAGTTTTCTAGCCCCCGATACGCAGTATTTT.

The rearrangement joins TRBV4-3 to TRBJ2-1; D is unresolved. The CDR3 consists of 16 residues. CDR1 LGHNA and CDR2 YSLEER come from the germline V gene. Trimming removed 0 bases from V and 0 bases from J, with 9 bases in between. The CDR3 DNA follows: TGCGCCAGCAGCCAAGATGAATGGGTCTCCTACAATGAGCAGTTCTTC. It yields the protein CASSQDEWVSYNEQFF.

This clonotype was found many times. The chain recombines TRBV2 with TRBJ1-5; D perhaps matches TRBD1 (6 bases). V lost 2 bases and J lost 6, with 17 bases in between. Germline CDR1 is SNHLY and CDR2 is FYNNEI. The CDR3 sequence is 16 residues long. In nucleotides, the CDR3 is TGTGCCAGCAGTGAAAGGGCGTGGGGGGCTGGTCAGCCCCAGCATTTT. Protein product: CASSERAWGAGQPQHF.

The V gene is TRBV27, the J gene TRBJ1-2, with D perhaps TRBD1 (5 bases). Germline CDR1 and CDR2: MNHEY and SMNVEV (reference sequence). The CDR3 is 16 amino acids. The V end lost 3 bases, the J end lost 0 bases, and 14 bases lay between the germline ends. The CDR3 DNA follows: TGTGCCAGCAGTTTCGGGGGAACGGGAGCTAACTATGGCTACACCTTC. This sequence encodes CASSFGGTGANYGYTF.

The sample holds a few counts of this clonotype. This chain connects TRBV6-2 or TRBV6-3 to TRBJ2-2; no firm D call. The CDR3 extends over 14 amino acids. The V end was cut by 7 bases, the J end by 10 bases, with 19 bases between. Germline V gene lookup returns CDR1 MNHEY and CDR2 SVGEGT. The CDR3 loop reads CASISRESWQELFF. The CDR3 DNA sequence: TGTGCCAGCATTTCGCGTGAGTCCTGGCAGGAGCTGTTTTTT.

The chain couples TRBV7-9 to TRBJ2-7; D possibly uses TRBD1 or TRBD2 (5 bases each). V was pared by 5 bases and J by 2 bases, with 13 bases between. Germline V CDR1 and CDR2: SEHNR, FQNEAQ (reference sequence). This CDR3 has 14 residues. The CDR3 DNA sequence: TGTGCCAGCAGCCCCCGGGACGCCACCTACGAGCAGTACTTC. It codes for CASSPRDATYEQYF.

This clonotype was found a few times. This chain links TRBV6-5 with TRBJ2-2, with 10 bases identical to TRBD1. The junction had 6 bases not matched to a gene; V was cut back by 4 bases and J by 4 bases. The CDR3 runs 16 residues. The V gene's germline CDR1 is MNHEY and CDR2 SVGAGI. The CDR3 sequence: CASSSPGQGRTGELFF. The CDR3 DNA is TGTGCCAGCAGTTCCCCGGGACAGGGGCGCACCGGGGAGCTGTTTTTT.

This clonotype was detected ten times or more. V and J are TRBV21-1 and TRBJ2-5; whether TRBD2, the table's D call, matches the DNA was not checked. TRBV21-1 is noted as a pseudogene. The CDR3 spans 15 residues. The CDR3 sequence: CASSPRDSLTETQYF. The CDR3 coding sequence is TGTGCCAGCAGCCCGCGGGACTCCCTGACAGAGACCCAGTACTTC.

This clonotype was observed a few times. The chain is built from TRBV27 and TRBJ2-1; D is unresolved. The ends were cut back, 2 bases at V and 0 bases at J, with 14 bases in the middle. Looked up from germline, CDR1 is MNHEY and CDR2 is SMNVEV (reference sequence). CDR3 length: 17 residues. The CDR3 DNA reads TGTGCCAGCAGTTTACTAGATGAAACTTTCTCCTACAATGAGCAGTTCTTC. Its protein product is CASSLLDETFSYNEQFF.

This clonotype was seen repeatedly, ten times or more. V is TRBV4-2 and J is TRBJ2-5; D tentatively reads TRBD1 or TRBD2 (5 bases each). This CDR3 spans 15 amino acids. Trimming pared 7 bases from V and 1 base from J, leaving 16 bases between. CDR1 and CDR2 (germline): LGHNA, YNFKEQ. Here the CDR3 reads CASNLQTGTQETQYF. CDR3 coding DNA: TGTGCCAGCAACCTACAGACCGGGACCCAAGAGACCCAGTACTTC.

The sample holds a few counts of this clonotype. The chain links TRBV19 to TRBJ2-7; 7 bases map to TRBD2. The CDR3 extends over 14 amino acids. The V and J ends lost 9 bases and 1 base, in that order; junction bases with no gene match: 9. Germline loops: CDR1 LNHDA, CDR2 SQIVND (reference sequence). The CDR3 nucleotides read TGTGCCAGCCGCCGCGCTAGCGGTTCCTACGAGCAGTACTTC. This codes for CASRRASGSYEQYF.

This clonotype was detected only a few times. The V gene is TRBV6-1, the J gene TRBJ2-3; 12 bases are a match to TRBD2. The length of the CDR3 is 16 residues. V lost 11 bases to trimming and J lost 2 bases; unmatched junction nucleotides: 11. The V gene's germline CDR1 is MNHNS and CDR2 SASEGT. CDR3 region: CAGKKGLAGTTDTQYF. CDR3 sequence (DNA): TGTGCCGGCAAGAAGGGACTAGCGGGTACCACAGATACGCAGTATTTT.

This chain links TRBV24-1 with TRBJ2-1; a possible D gene is TRBD1 (6 bases). Trimming cost V 5 bases and J 5 bases, with 9 bases left between them. The V gene's germline CDR1 is KGHDR and CDR2 SFDVKD. CDR3 length: 13 residues. CDR3 loop: CATSVWDNNEQFF. The CDR3 region has the DNA TGTGCCACCAGTGTGTGGGACAACAATGAGCAGTTCTTC.

This clonotype showed up just a few times. This chain uses TRBV10-3 with TRBJ2-3; TRBD2 agrees at 7 bases. CDR1 and CDR2 from the germline V gene are ENHRY and SYGVKD. Trimming removed 9 bases from V and 6 bases from J; junction bases left unmatched: 15. The CDR3 sequence is 15 residues long. The CDR3 loop is CAIQDSGSRGDTQYF. The CDR3, as DNA: TGTGCCATTCAGGATAGCGGGTCCCGCGGGGATACGCAGTATTTT.

This clonotype was seen more than once but under ten times. The genes are TRBV3-1 and TRBJ2-7, with D possibly matching TRBD1 (5 bases). The CDR3 spans 14 residues. With 0 bases removed from V and 11 bases from J, the gap between germline ends came to 17 bases. The germline V gene has CDR1 LGHDT and CDR2 YNNKEL (reference sequence). The CDR3 sequence is CASSQDKIGKGEYF. The CDR3 DNA reads as TGTGCCAGCAGCCAAGATAAGATTGGGAAAGGGGAGTACTTC.